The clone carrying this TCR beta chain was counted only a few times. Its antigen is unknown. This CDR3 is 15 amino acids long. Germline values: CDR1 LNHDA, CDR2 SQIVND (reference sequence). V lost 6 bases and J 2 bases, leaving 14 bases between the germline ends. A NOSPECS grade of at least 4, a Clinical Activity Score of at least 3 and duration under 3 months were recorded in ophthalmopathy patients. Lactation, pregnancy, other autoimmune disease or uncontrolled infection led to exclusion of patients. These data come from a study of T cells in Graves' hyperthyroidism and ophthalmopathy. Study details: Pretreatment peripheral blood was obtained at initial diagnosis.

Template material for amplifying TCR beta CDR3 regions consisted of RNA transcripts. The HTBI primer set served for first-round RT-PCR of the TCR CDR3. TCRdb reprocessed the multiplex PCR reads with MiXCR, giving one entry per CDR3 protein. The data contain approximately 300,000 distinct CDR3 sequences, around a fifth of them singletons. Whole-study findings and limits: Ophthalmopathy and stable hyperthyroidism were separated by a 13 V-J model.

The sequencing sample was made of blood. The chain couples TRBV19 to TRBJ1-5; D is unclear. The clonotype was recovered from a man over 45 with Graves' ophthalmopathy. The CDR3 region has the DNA TGTGCCAGTAGAGGGTTCGGGGTGCGCAATCAGCCCCAGCATTTT. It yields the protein CASRGFGVRNQPQHF. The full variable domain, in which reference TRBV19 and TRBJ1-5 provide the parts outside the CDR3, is DGGITQSPKYLFRKEGQNVTLSCEQNLNHDAMYWYRQDPGQGLRLIYYSQIVNDFQKGDIAEGYSVSREKKESFPLTVTSAQKNPTAFYLCASRGFGVRNQPQHFGDGTRLSIL.